The 21 T cell receptor beta chains listed next were all sequenced from one sample in a study of identical twins. TCRdb re-called the 5' RACE reads with MiXCR, one entry per CDR3 protein. The sample includes 1.5 million to 2 million distinct CDR3 sequences, around a third of them seen just once. Sequencing was carried out using cord blood. The source of these receptors is a newborn girl in good health.

J is TRBJ2-5 and V is TRBV11-2; D uncertain. V was pared by 0 bases and J by 11 bases, with 16 bases between. Germline-derived CDR1 and CDR2 are SGHAT and FQNNGV. The length of the CDR3 is 14 residues. DNA for the CDR3: TGTGCCAGCAGCTTAGAGGCGCCTTACAATGAGCAGTACTTC. This gives the protein CASSLEAPYNEQYF. The whole variable domain, filled in from reference TRBV11-2 and TRBJ2-5, reads EAGVAQSPRYKIIEKRQSVAFWCNPISGHATLYWYQQILGQGPKLLIQFQNNGVVDDSQLPKDRFSAERLKGVDSTLKIQPAKLEDSAVYLCASSLEAPYNEQYFGPGTRLLVL.

This sequence joins TRBV19 and TRBJ1-1; 9 nucleotides match TRBD1. This CDR3 spans 15 amino acids. The junction had 11 bases not matched to a gene; V was cut back by 7 bases and J by 5 bases. CDR1 and CDR2 (germline): LNHDA, SQIVND (reference sequence). CDR3 loop: CASKALRDRETEAFF. In DNA form, the CDR3 reads TGTGCCAGTAAGGCCCTCCGGGACAGGGAGACTGAAGCTTTCTTT.

This chain uses TRBV11-2 with TRBJ2-5, with 8 bases that match TRBD2. The DNA matches TRBJ2-7 better at its end, which makes the J call doubtful. Looked up from germline, CDR1 is SGHAT and CDR2 is FQNNGV. There are 15 residues in the CDR3. In DNA form, the CDR3 reads TGTGCCAGCAGCCTTATTAGCGGGAAGGCCTACGAGCAGTACTTC. This gives the protein CASSLISGKAYEQYF.

As to this clonotype: This could be a read error, since a much larger clone is one nucleotide away. The rearrangement links TRBV4-2 to TRBJ2-1, with TRBD2 matching over 7 bases. This CDR3 is 15 amino acids long. CDR1 is LGHNA, CDR2 YNFKEQ, per germline. The ends lost 0 bases at V and 3 bases at J; junction bases unmatched: 2. The DNA of the CDR3 is TGTGCCAGCAGCCAAGATGGGACTATCTACAATGAGCAGTTCTTC. Protein product: CASSQDGTIYNEQFF.

There are a few counts of this clonotype. V usage is TRBV6-4 and J usage is TRBJ2-1; 8 bases map to TRBD2. The J segment lost 8 bases and the V segment lost 5 bases, leaving 17 bases of the junction unmatched. The CDR3 runs 17 residues. Germline V gives CDR1 MRHNA, CDR2 SNTAGT. CDR3 nucleotides: TGTGCCAGCAGTAAAATCTTTAGCCCGAGCGGGAGCTATGAGCAGTTCTTC. It is translated as CASSKIFSPSGSYEQFF.

This clonotype was seen a few times. This chain links TRBV19 with TRBJ1-5; tentatively, D is TRBD1 (5 bases). Trimming took 5 bases from V and 3 from J, leaving 11 bases between them. CDR1 is LNHDA and CDR2 is SQIVND in the germline V gene (reference sequence). This CDR3 spans 14 amino acids. CDR3 in amino acids: CASSVWGFNQPQHF. Written as DNA, the CDR3 is TGTGCCAGTAGTGTCTGGGGGTTCAATCAGCCCCAGCATTTT.

This clonotype has more than one count but fewer than ten. The chain combines TRBV20-1 with TRBJ2-3; D possibly matches TRBD1 or TRBD2 (6 bases each). Germline V gene lookup returns CDR1 DFQATT and CDR2 SNEGSKA (reference sequence). Trimming shortened V by 3 bases and J by 2 bases, and 15 bases separated the two germline ends. The CDR3 sequence is 15 residues long. CDR3 nucleotide sequence: TGCAGTGCTAGGTACCTCGGGGGCTACACAGATACGCAGTATTTT. Translation: CSARYLGGYTDTQYF.

This clonotype has just a few counts. In DNA form, the CDR3 reads TGCAGCGTTGGCCAGACAGGCTCCAACATTCAGTACTTC. This gives the protein CSVGQTGSNIQYF. This chain uses TRBV29-1 with TRBJ2-4, with TRBD1 as a possible D gene (6 bases). The CDR3 spans 13 residues. Per the germline V gene, CDR1 is SQVTM and CDR2 is ANQGSEA. With 4 bases removed from V and 7 bases from J, the gap between germline ends came to 14 bases.

This clonotype has only a few counts. V usage is TRBV7-9 and J usage is TRBJ1-2; tentatively, D is TRBD1 (5 bases). This CDR3 spans 13 amino acids. Looked up from germline, CDR1 is SEHNR and CDR2 is FQNEAQ (reference sequence). V dropped 5 bases and J dropped 5 bases, with 12 bases sitting between them. CDR3 amino acids: CASSVRDTYGYTF. The DNA for the CDR3 is TGTGCCAGCAGCGTCAGGGATACTTATGGCTACACCTTC.

The rearrangement links TRBV3-1 to TRBJ1-4; D is unresolved. Trimming left V 1 base short and J 7 bases short, with 10 bases between. From germline, CDR1 is LGHDT and CDR2 YNNKEL (reference sequence). The CDR3 spans 14 residues. CDR3 in amino acids: CASSQASAGEKLFF. The CDR3 DNA reads TGTGCCAGCAGCCAAGCTTCGGCCGGTGAAAAACTGTTTTTT.

This clonotype came up a few times. The rearrangement uses TRBV28 and TRBJ2-1, with D maybe TRBD1 (5 bases). This CDR3 contains 11 residues. The V end was cut by 6 bases, the J end by 9 bases, with 9 bases between. Looked up from germline, CDR1 is MDHEN and CDR2 is SYDVKM. The CDR3 DNA sequence: TGTGCCAGCAGATTTCAGGGTGAGCAGTTCTTC. It codes for CASRFQGEQFF. The full variable domain, completed using reference TRBV28 and TRBJ2-1, is DVKVTQSSRYLVKRTGEKVFLECVQDMDHENMFWYRQDPGLGLRLIYFSYDVKMKEKGDIPEGYSVSREKKERFSLILESASTNQTSMYLCASRFQGEQFFGPGTRLTVL.

This clonotype was counted ten times or more. CDR3 sequence (DNA): TGTGCCAGCAGTTACCGGGACTCCTACGAGCAGTACTTC. The encoded protein is CASSYRDSYEQYF. The rearrangement uses TRBV6-6 and TRBJ2-7, with D possibly TRBD2 on 5 matching bases. Trimming took off 2 bases at V and 0 bases at J, with 5 bases between the two ends. Looked up from germline, CDR1 is MNHNY and CDR2 is SVGAGI (reference sequence). The CDR3 consists of 13 residues.

The chain has TRBV7-6 and TRBJ2-1, with TRBD2 identical over 9 bases. This CDR3 spans 16 amino acids. The germline CDR1 and CDR2 sequences are SGHVS and FNYEAQ. V gave up 1 base and J gave up 7 bases; unmatched junction bases: 8. This chain's CDR3 is CASSLGVSGSGNEQFF. Here the CDR3 DNA reads TGTGCCAGCAGCTTAGGGGTTAGCGGGAGTGGAAATGAGCAGTTCTTC.

The chain couples TRBV6-5 to TRBJ1-2, with TRBD1 matching 8 bases. The germline V gene has CDR1 MNHEY and CDR2 SVGAGI. J lost 5 bases, V lost 7 bases, and 21 bases had no gene match. The CDR3 sequence is 18 residues long. The CDR3 protein is CASNWNSGTGSRSYGYTF. In nucleotides, the CDR3 is TGTGCCAGCAATTGGAACTCCGGGACAGGATCCCGATCGTATGGCTACACCTTC.

This chain links TRBV28 with TRBJ2-7; 12 nucleotides line up with TRBD2. The CDR3 extends over 16 amino acids. Germline trimming cut 5 bases from V and 2 bases from J; bases unmatched to any gene: 7. Looked up from germline, CDR1 is MDHEN and CDR2 is SYDVKM. CDR3: CASSILAGGGPYEQYF. The CDR3 DNA reads as TGTGCCAGCAGTATACTAGCGGGAGGAGGCCCCTACGAGCAGTACTTC.

This chain links TRBV11-2 with TRBJ2-1; perhaps TRBD2 as D (6 bases). This CDR3 region has 16 residues. Germline loops: CDR1 SGHAT, CDR2 FQNNGV. The V gene lost 5 bases and the J gene lost 0 bases, with 14 bases spanning the gap. The CDR3 bases are TGTGCCAGCAGCCAGATCCGGGGGAGCTCCTACAATGAGCAGTTCTTC. It codes for CASSQIRGSSYNEQFF.

The chain recombines TRBV7-2 with TRBJ2-7; TRBD1 might be the D (5 bases). The CDR3 has 13 residues. The germline CDR1 and CDR2 sequences are SGHTA and FQGNSA. Trimming left V 5 bases short and J 1 base short, with 9 bases between. The CDR3 loop reads CASSTHRSYEQYF. The CDR3 DNA is TGTGCCAGCAGCACACACAGGTCCTACGAGCAGTACTTC.

Concerning this clonotype: Just one base apart from a much larger clone, this may be a read error. This chain joins TRBV7-8 and TRBJ2-7; 7 bases match TRBD1. With V trimmed by 2 bases and J by 0 bases, 4 bases remained unmatched. In germline, CDR1 is SGHVS, CDR2 FQNEAQ. CDR3 length: 15 amino acids. The CDR3 sequence is CASSLRRDSSYEQYF. The CDR3, as DNA: TGTGCCAGCAGCTTACGCCGGGACAGCTCCTACGAGCAGTACTTC.

The chain couples TRBV14 to TRBJ2-3; TRBD2 is a possible D gene (6 bases). Trimming left V 9 bases short and J 2 bases short, with 18 bases between. Germline loops: CDR1 SGHDN, CDR2 FVKESK. This CDR3 is built from 15 residues. In nucleotides, the CDR3 is TGTGCCAGTAGTATTCCGGGAGTTCACACAGATACGCAGTATTTT. Residues: CASSIPGVHTDTQYF.

The chain is built from TRBV6-1 and TRBJ2-1, with 7 nucleotides matching TRBD1. CDR3 length: 16 residues. The V segment lost 4 bases and the J segment 7 bases; nucleotides outside the gene matches: 13. Germline CDR1 is MNHNS and CDR2 is SASEGT. Here the CDR3 reads CASSAQGQDGRNEQFF. The CDR3 DNA reads as TGTGCCAGCAGTGCCCAAGGACAGGACGGTAGAAATGAGCAGTTCTTC.

The rearrangement uses TRBV3-1 and TRBJ1-2; 10 nucleotides match TRBD1. V lost 2 bases and J lost 2; bases outside the gene matches: 8. In germline, CDR1 is LGHDT, CDR2 YNNKEL (reference sequence). The CDR3 spans 17 residues. The CDR3 DNA reads TGTGCCAGCAGCCAAAGGTCGGGACAGGGGTTAAACTATGGCTACACCTTC. It codes for CASSQRSGQGLNYGYTF. The entire variable domain, with the rest obtained from reference TRBV3-1 and TRBJ1-2, is as follows: DTAVSQTPKYLVTQMGNDKSIKCEQNLGHDTMYWYKQDSKKFLKIMFSYNNKELIINETVPNRFSPKSPDKAHLNLHINSLELGDSAVYFCASSQRSGQGLNYGYTFGSGTRLTVV.